Following are 12 T cell receptor beta chains from one sample sequenced in a study of blood T cell repertoires in COVID-19 (TCRdb year 2020). The protocol used for the library was the immunoSEQ multiplex PCR assay. TCRdb obtained this table from immuneACCESS and retained in-frame rearrangements with V and J assigned. These tables miss some clones; where compared with another copy, unresolved V genes account for less than half of the shortfall, and the remainder is unexplained. The sample yields about 77,000 clones; around three quarters were counted once. 4% to 6% of the sample is in the top ten clones. The specimen was peripheral blood. Receptors originate from a woman in her seventies with acute or convalescent COVID-19.

This clone occurred a few times. The rearrangement uses TRBV5-5 and TRBJ1-2; D perhaps matches TRBD1 (6 bases). The ends were cut back, 0 bases at V and 4 bases at J, with 16 bases in the middle. Germline CDR1 SGHKS, CDR2 YYEKEE (reference sequence). The CDR3 totals 16 residues. As DNA, the CDR3 is TGTGCCAGCAGCTTGGGGTGGGGGCAGGTCCCCTATGGCTACACCTTC. Translation gives CASSLGWGQVPYGYTF. Drawing the rest from reference TRBV5-5 and TRBJ1-2, the complete variable domain is DAGVTQSPTHLIKTRGQQVTLRCSPISGHKSVSWYQQVLGQGPQFIFQYYEKEERGRGNFPDRFSARQFPNYSSELNVNALLLGDSALYLCASSLGWGQVPYGYTFGSGTRLTVV.

The V gene is TRBV27, the J gene TRBJ1-2, with D possibly matching TRBD1 (5 bases). The germline gives CDR1 MNHEY, CDR2 SMNVEV (reference sequence). The germline V and J ends were trimmed by 5 bases and 4 bases, with 17 bases remaining between them. The CDR3 is 15 amino acids. The CDR3 reads CASSPQGPLGYGYTF. CDR3 in DNA: TGTGCCAGCAGTCCCCAGGGCCCGCTCGGCTATGGCTACACCTTC.

The rearrangement uses TRBV18 and TRBJ1-2; TRBD1 agrees at 9 bases. The germline V gene encodes CDR1 KGHSH and CDR2 LQKENI. The V and J ends lost 2 bases and 3 bases, in that order; junction bases with no gene match: 4. This CDR3 is 15 amino acids long. This chain's CDR3 is CASSPGTGSDYGYTF. The DNA of the CDR3 is TGTGCCAGCTCACCAGGGACAGGGTCCGACTATGGCTACACCTTC.

The CDR3 loop is CASSYSRDSFFTEAFF. CDR3 in DNA: TGTGCCAGCAGTTACAGCAGGGACAGCTTCTTCACTGAAGCTTTCTTT. The rearrangement links TRBV6-2 or TRBV6-3 to TRBJ1-1, with 7 bases identical to TRBD1. This CDR3 is built from 16 residues. Trimming cost V 2 bases and J 4 bases; bases outside gene matches: 10. Germline assignment: CDR1 MNHEY and CDR2 SVGEGT.

V gene TRBV11-2 combines with J gene TRBJ2-1; TRBD1 aligns across 10 bases. The CDR3 is 13 residues long. Germline trimming cut 5 bases from V and 13 bases from J; bases unmatched to any gene: 8. Per germline, CDR1 SGHAT and CDR2 FQNNGV. This chain's CDR3 is CASSTDRGKAQFF. The CDR3 bases are TGTGCCAGCAGCACGGACAGGGGGAAGGCTCAGTTCTTC.

This clone was observed once. The chain carries TRBV7-9 and TRBJ1-5; the D gene is possibly TRBD1 (5 bases). The V end was cut by 2 bases, the J end by 0 bases, with 8 bases between. CDR3 length equals 15 residues. The germline V gene encodes CDR1 SEHNR and CDR2 FQNEAQ (reference sequence). DNA of the CDR3: TGTGCCAGCAGCTTACCGGGGGTTAGCAATCAGCCCCAGCATTTT. It specifies CASSLPGVSNQPQHF.

This clone was seen a handful of times. The J gene is TRBJ1-2, the V gene TRBV7-2, with 7 bases matching TRBD1. In germline, CDR1 is SGHTA, CDR2 FQGNSA. Trimming took 3 bases from V and 7 from J; bases not matched to a gene: 11. CDR3 length equals 15 residues. CDR3 sequence: CASSLGLTGISGYTF. CDR3 nucleotide sequence: TGTGCCAGCAGCTTGGGCCTGACAGGGATCTCTGGCTACACCTTC.

In DNA, the CDR3 is TGTGCCAGCAGCTCCGACAGGGTTGGAGGCTACACCTTC. It yields the protein CASSSDRVGGYTF. The rearrangement uses TRBV6-4 and TRBJ1-2, with 7 bases fitting TRBD1. CDR1 and CDR2 (germline): MRHNA, SNTAGT. The CDR3 is made up of 13 amino acids. V trimming: 6 bases; J trimming: 8 bases; junction bases outside the gene matches: 9.

This clone has only a few counts. The CDR3 region is CASSVALVGEGTEAFF. CDR3 coding DNA: TGTGCCAGCAGCGTAGCTCTGGTAGGGGAGGGCACTGAAGCTTTCTTT. The chain couples TRBV9 to TRBJ1-1, with D perhaps TRBD1 (5 bases). The CDR3 is 16 residues long. Trimming removed 0 bases at V and 4 bases at J, with 16 bases between. CDR1 is SGDLS, CDR2 YYNGEE, per germline.

The V and J genes are TRBV2 and TRBJ2-1; D gene unclear. The V gene's germline CDR1 is SNHLY and CDR2 FYNNEI. CDR3 length equals 13 residues. V lost 4 bases, J lost 4 bases, and 8 bases lay in between. The chain's CDR3 is CASSALLYNEQFF. CDR3 bases: TGTGCCAGCAGTGCCCTCCTTTACAATGAGCAGTTCTTC.

In nucleotides, the CDR3 is TGTGCCGTCTCAACTAGGGGCACAGATACGCAGTATTTT. The encoded protein is CAVSTRGTDTQYF. The rearrangement links TRBV9 to TRBJ2-3, with D perhaps matching TRBD2 (5 bases). The germline CDR1 and CDR2 sequences are SGDLS and YYNGEE. V gave up 10 bases and J gave up 1 base, with 13 bases separating them. The CDR3 length is 13 residues. The full variable domain, its missing parts supplied by reference TRBV9 and TRBJ2-3, is DSGVTQTPKHLITATGQRVTLRCSPRSGDLSVYWYQQSLDQGLQFLIQYYNGEERAKGNILERFSAQQFPDLHSELNLSSLELGDSALYFCAVSTRGTDTQYFGPGTRLTVL.

This chain uses TRBV29-1 with TRBJ2-2, with 14 bases that match TRBD2. This CDR3 is built from 17 residues. From germline, CDR1 is SQVTM and CDR2 ANQGSEA. Trimming cost V 7 bases and J 5 bases; bases outside gene matches: 12. The CDR3 coding sequence is TGCAGCGCCCGGACTAGCGGGGGGACCCCGAGGACCGGGGAGCTGTTTTTT. The encoded protein is CSARTSGGTPRTGELFF.